The 21 T cell receptor beta chains listed next were all sequenced from one sample in a study of cytomegalovirus exposure and HLA in healthy donors. This table comes from immunoSEQ multiplex PCR, and its TCRdb copy is limited to in-frame clones, with some not included. The data hold 150,000 to 200,000 clones, with 84% observed a single time. Source material: PBMCs. The source is a man aged 30 to 39 in good health and CMV-seropositive.

The chain combines TRBV30 with TRBJ1-3; D unclear. CDR3 length equals 12 residues. CDR1 and CDR2 from the germline V gene are GTSNPN and SVGIG (reference sequence). V was clipped by 5 bases and J by 4 bases, with 9 bases between them. CDR3 protein: CAWEGFGNTIYF. The DNA for the CDR3 is TGTGCCTGGGAGGGTTTCGGAAACACCATATATTTT.

V is TRBV6-1 and J is TRBJ1-2, with no clear D. The CDR3 length is 13 residues. CDR1 and CDR2 (germline): MNHNS, SASEGT. Deletions cut 3 bases from V and 8 bases from J, with 13 bases between. CDR3 bases: TGTGCCAGCAGTGAGCTCAGCGCGTGGGGCTACACCTTC. Its protein product is CASSELSAWGYTF.

V usage is TRBV11-3 and J usage is TRBJ2-1; 10 bases agree with TRBD2. The V and J ends lost 1 base and 8 bases, in that order; junction bases with no gene match: 5. Germline V lookup: CDR1 SGHNT, CDR2 YENEEA. CDR3 length equals 15 residues. The CDR3 region has the DNA TGTGCCAGCAGCTTAGGAGCTAGCGGGGGCTATGAGCAGTTCTTC. Protein sequence: CASSLGASGGYEQFF.

This chain connects TRBV7-3 to TRBJ1-5, with TRBD1 as a possible D gene (5 bases). The length of the CDR3 is 17 residues. The V gene's germline CDR1 is SGHTA and CDR2 FQGTGA. Trimming shortened V by 4 bases and J by 7 bases, and 23 bases separated the two germline ends. The CDR3 protein is CASSSTQGRQGDQPQHF. CDR3 nucleotide sequence: TGTGCCAGCAGCTCAACCCAAGGGAGGCAGGGCGACCAGCCCCAGCATTTT.

This clone has only one observation. The rearrangement uses TRBV2 and TRBJ2-3; 9 bases fit TRBD2. The CDR3 runs to 18 residues. Germline V lookup: CDR1 SNHLY, CDR2 FYNNEI. The V and J ends lost 3 bases and 7 bases, in that order; junction bases with no gene match: 17. In DNA form, the CDR3 reads TGTGCCAGCAGTGAGGGTCCAGCGGGGGGCGAAAAACTGTATACGCAGTATTTT. Amino acids: CASSEGPAGGEKLYTQYF.

This clone has only a few counts. Different DNA sequences within this sample yield the same CDR3. The genes are TRBV6-5 and TRBJ1-3; D remains ambiguous. Looked up from germline, CDR1 is MNHEY and CDR2 is SVGAGI. The CDR3 contains 11 residues. Trimming took off 7 bases at V and 2 bases at J, with 3 bases between the two ends. The CDR3 reads CASTAGNTIYF. The CDR3 nucleotides are TGTGCCAGCACTGCTGGAAACACCATATATTTT.

This clone came up a few times. This chain uses TRBV6-5 with TRBJ1-2; D perhaps matches TRBD1 (5 bases). The CDR3 loop spans 15 amino acids. From germline, CDR1 is MNHEY and CDR2 SVGAGI. Trimming stripped 0 bases from V and 4 bases from J, with 12 bases between. CDR3 in DNA: TGTGCCAGCAGTTACTCTCAACAGGCCTTCTATGGCTACACCTTC. The encoded protein is CASSYSQQAFYGYTF.

CDR3 sequence: CASSLMGLAEETQYF. The CDR3 DNA is TGTGCCAGCAGTTTAATGGGACTAGCAGAAGAGACCCAGTACTTC. The rearrangement joins TRBV28 to TRBJ2-5; 9 positions match TRBD2. Germline trimming cut 2 bases from V and 3 bases from J; bases unmatched to any gene: 4. This CDR3 region has 15 residues. CDR1 and CDR2 (germline): MDHEN, SYDVKM.

V gene TRBV7-2 combines with J gene TRBJ1-2; D is unclear. Germline V CDR1 and CDR2: SGHTA, FQGNSA. The CDR3 is made up of 12 amino acids. Trimming pared 6 bases from V and 0 bases from J, leaving 5 bases between. The CDR3 bases are TGTGCCAGCAGTCCTCCTAACTATGGCTACACCTTC. Translating it yields CASSPPNYGYTF.

This chain connects TRBV28 to TRBJ2-1, with 10 positions matching TRBD2. Germline V gene data show CDR1 as MDHEN and CDR2 as SYDVKM. V lost 8 bases, J lost 4 bases, and 8 bases stayed unmatched. CDR3 length: 15 amino acids. The CDR3 DNA follows: TGTGCCAGCCTCGGGGCTAGCGGGAGTTACAATGAGCAGTTCTTC. It translates to CASLGASGSYNEQFF.

The genes are TRBV5-1 and TRBJ2-1; TRBD1 matches 7 bases. The CDR3 sequence is 17 residues long. V gave up 0 bases and J gave up 8 bases; unmatched junction bases: 14. Germline lookup yields CDR1 SGHRS and CDR2 YFSETQ. CDR3 nucleotides: TGCGCCAGCAGCTTGGGCTCCAGCGGCTCAACAGGGGATGAGCAGTTCTTC. This encodes CASSLGSSGSTGDEQFF.

This chain links TRBV2 with TRBJ2-7, with D unclear. The germline V gene has CDR1 SNHLY and CDR2 FYNNEI. This CDR3 has 12 residues. Trimming took 6 bases from V and 6 from J, leaving 12 bases between them. The CDR3, as DNA: TGTGCCAGCAGCTTTAACCCAGGCGAGCAGTACTTC. This codes for CASSFNPGEQYF.

The V call is TRBV2, the J call TRBJ1-5; D unclear. CDR3 size: 13 residues. CDR1 is SNHLY, CDR2 FYNNEI, per germline. The V end was cut by 8 bases, the J end by 6 bases, with 14 bases between. The CDR3 DNA follows: TGTGCCAGCCGGCAGCGGACGTCTCAGCCCCAGCATTTT. Translating gives CASRQRTSQPQHF.

The J gene is TRBJ2-1, the V gene TRBV19; 7 bases map to TRBD2. CDR1 and CDR2 from the germline V gene are LNHDA and SQIVND (reference sequence). With V trimmed by 7 bases and J by 2 bases, 5 bases remained unmatched. This CDR3 is built from 14 residues. The CDR3 loop is CASKASGTYNEQFF. The DNA for the CDR3 is TGTGCCAGTAAGGCTAGCGGCACCTACAATGAGCAGTTCTTC.

J is TRBJ2-7 and V is TRBV6-5; 8 bases are a match to TRBD1. V shed 0 bases, J shed 6 bases, and the junction held 7 bases outside the gene matches. This CDR3 comprises 15 residues. The germline CDR1 and CDR2 sequences are MNHEY and SVGAGI. The CDR3 sequence is CASSYSGQGSSEQYF. CDR3 in DNA: TGTGCCAGCAGTTACTCAGGACAGGGATCGAGCGAGCAGTACTTC.

The chain recombines TRBV7-8 with TRBJ2-5; D possibly corresponds to TRBD2 (5 bases). This CDR3 has 14 amino acids. The germline gives CDR1 SGHVS, CDR2 FQNEAQ. Between the trimmed V and J ends, which lost 5 bases and 5 bases, there was a span of 15 bases. In DNA form, the CDR3 reads TGTGCCAGCAGCCCCCGTCGGGGTGGGGAGACCCAGTACTTC. This translates into CASSPRRGGETQYF.

The chain recombines TRBV7-9 with TRBJ2-3; the match to TRBD1 covers 9 bases. With 4 bases clipped from V and 4 bases from J, the junction kept 3 bases outside the gene matches. The germline gives CDR1 SEHNR, CDR2 FQNEAQ (reference sequence). This CDR3 has 14 amino acids. The CDR3 DNA follows: TGTGCCAGCAGCTCCACAGGGGGCCCAGATACGCAGTATTTT. Its translation is CASSSTGGPDTQYF.

The chain is built from TRBV18 and TRBJ1-5; 7 nucleotides align to TRBD1. This CDR3 is 16 amino acids long. With 1 base clipped from V and 4 bases from J, the junction kept 7 bases outside the gene matches. Germline CDR1 KGHSH, CDR2 LQKENI. Here the CDR3 reads CASSPRTGQPNQPQHF. As DNA, the CDR3 is TGTGCCAGCTCACCACGAACGGGACAGCCTAATCAGCCCCAGCATTTT.

This CDR3 reads CASSPRGGEKLFF. CDR3 bases: TGTGCCAGCAGCCCACGAGGGGGTGAAAAACTGTTTTTT. J is TRBJ1-4 and V is TRBV9, with D possibly TRBD1 on 6 matching bases. The V end was cut by 4 bases, the J end by 7 bases, with 11 bases between. The CDR3 loop spans 13 amino acids. The V gene's germline CDR1 is SGDLS and CDR2 YYNGEE.

This sequence joins TRBV7-6 and TRBJ2-1; 8 bases line up with TRBD2. Germline lookup yields CDR1 SGHVS and CDR2 FNYEAQ. The J segment lost 7 bases and the V segment lost 6 bases, leaving 11 bases of the junction unmatched. There are 15 residues in the CDR3. CDR3 DNA: TGTGCCAGCAGAGCGGGGGACGGGGAAGCGAATGAGCAGTTCTTC. Translating gives CASRAGDGEANEQFF.

The chain is built from TRBV7-9 and TRBJ2-7; 11 nucleotides line up with TRBD2. The ends lost 5 bases at V and 7 bases at J; junction bases unmatched: 10. Looked up from germline, CDR1 is SEHNR and CDR2 is FQNEAQ (reference sequence). CDR3 length equals 15 residues. CDR3 DNA sequence: TGTGCCAGCAGCCCTCGGGGGACTAGCGGAGCGGAGCAGTACTTC. Its translation: CASSPRGTSGAEQYF.